These 2 T cell receptor beta chains were sequenced from one sample in a study of blood T cell repertoires in COVID-19. Profiled with immunoSEQ multiplex PCR; TCRdb holds only in-frame clones, not every one. The sample lists roughly 200,000 clones, 88% occurring once. The sequenced material came from PBMCs or T cells enriched from blood (not recorded which). These receptors all come from a woman in her thirties who had recovered from COVID-19.

The chain uses TRBV7-3 and TRBJ2-4; D is perhaps TRBD1 (5 bases). The CDR3 covers 16 residues. Germline loops: CDR1 SGHTA, CDR2 FQGTGA. The germline V and J ends were trimmed by 3 bases and 0 bases, with 12 bases remaining between them. The CDR3 sequence is CASSLFGAGAKNIQYF. CDR3 nucleotide sequence: TGTGCCAGCAGCTTGTTTGGGGCCGGAGCCAAAAACATTCAGTACTTC.

This clone was seen just once. The rearrangement joins TRBV19 to TRBJ1-3; 7 nucleotides line up with TRBD1. Unmatched junction bases numbered 4, after V lost 6 bases and J lost 2 bases. In germline, CDR1 is LNHDA, CDR2 SQIVND (reference sequence). CDR3 size: 14 residues. Here the CDR3 DNA reads TGTGCCAGTAGCGAGACAGGGACTGGAAACACCATATATTTT. Translation gives CASSETGTGNTIYF.